This T cell receptor beta chain was observed in a study of cytomegalovirus exposure and HLA in healthy donors. A word on this clone: The antigen is unknown. Other DNA sequences within the sample encode an identical CDR3.

Study-wide findings and caveats: Later on, an analysis showed TCR association rates differing by HLA locus, with DRB1 the most and HLA-C the fewest. It was reported that the classifier diagnosed cytomegalovirus status with high specificity and sensitivity in both the original and validation cohorts. A later analysis reportedly found fewer N-insertions in an Asian-associated ancestry cluster than the roughly 670-donor mean.

13 Jbeta primers and 60 Vbeta primers were used for the PCR. TCRdb keeps only in-frame clones here, not all; method: immunoSEQ multiplex PCR. This sample has 130,000 or so clones, with about 74% found just once. The receptor was isolated from a man younger than 35 in good health and CMV-seropositive. The sample taken for sequencing was PBMCs.

CDR3 coding DNA: TGTGCCAGCAGCTCGGGACAGGGCAATCAGCCCCAGCATTTT. As protein: CASSSGQGNQPQHF. The chain uses TRBV7-9 and TRBJ1-5; TRBD1 agrees at 8 bases. V lost 4 bases and J lost 2; bases outside the gene matches: 1. CDR1 is SEHNR, CDR2 FQNEAQ, per germline (reference sequence). The CDR3 has 14 amino acids.